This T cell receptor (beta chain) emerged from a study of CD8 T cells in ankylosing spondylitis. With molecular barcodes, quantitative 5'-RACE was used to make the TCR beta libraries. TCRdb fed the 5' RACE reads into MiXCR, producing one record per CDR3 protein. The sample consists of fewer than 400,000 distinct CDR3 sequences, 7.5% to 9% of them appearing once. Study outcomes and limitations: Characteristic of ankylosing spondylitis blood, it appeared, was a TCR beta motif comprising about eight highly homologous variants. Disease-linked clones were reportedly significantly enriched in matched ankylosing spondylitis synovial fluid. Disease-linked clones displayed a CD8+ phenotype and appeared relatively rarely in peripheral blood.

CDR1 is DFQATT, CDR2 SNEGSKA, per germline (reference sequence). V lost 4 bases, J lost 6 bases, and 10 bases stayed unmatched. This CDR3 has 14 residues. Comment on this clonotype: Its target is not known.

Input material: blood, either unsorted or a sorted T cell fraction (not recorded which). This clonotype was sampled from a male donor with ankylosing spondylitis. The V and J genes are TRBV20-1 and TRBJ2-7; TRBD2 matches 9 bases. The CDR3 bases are TGCAGTGCTACGTCCGGGACTAGCTATGGCGAGCAGTACTTC. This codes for CSATSGTSYGEQYF.